The 15 T cell receptor beta chains listed next were all sequenced from one sample in a study of blood T cells in healthy people across ages. The use of a sample-barcoded 5' primer and a J-beta primer mix characterized a second PCR of roughly 6 to 11 cycles. TCRdb fed the 5' RACE reads into MiXCR, producing one record per CDR3 protein. The table records around 690,000 distinct CDR3 sequences, roughly 50% of them present only once. The sequenced material came from blood. These receptor sequences come from a man between 60 and 75 years old in good health.

The J gene is TRBJ2-1, the V gene TRBV2; no definite D call. CDR1 and CDR2 (germline): SNHLY, FYNNEI. The V end was cut by 2 bases, the J end by 2 bases, with 10 bases between. This CDR3 has 15 amino acids. CDR3 nucleotide sequence: TGTGCCAGCAGTGAATGGGCTGACCCCTACAATGAGCAGTTCTTC. This encodes CASSEWADPYNEQFF.

This chain joins TRBV4-1 and TRBJ2-5, with no clear D. From germline, CDR1 is MGHRA and CDR2 YSYEKL. The CDR3 has 16 residues. Trimming left V 1 base short and J 3 bases short, with 15 bases between. For the CDR3, the DNA is TGCGCCAGCAGCCAAGGTTTAGTGACGCTGGAAGAGACCCAGTACTTC. This gives the protein CASSQGLVTLEETQYF.

Here the CDR3 DNA reads TGTGCCAGCAGCTTCGGGACTAGCGGGGGCCACAATGAGCAGTTCTTC. Protein sequence: CASSFGTSGGHNEQFF. The V call is TRBV7-9, the J call TRBJ2-1; 14 bases fit TRBD2. V lost 3 bases to trimming and J lost 5 bases; unmatched junction nucleotides: 3. There are 16 residues in the CDR3. Germline-derived CDR1 and CDR2 are SEHNR and FQNEAQ (reference sequence).

This chain uses TRBV13 with TRBJ2-6; D gene ambiguous. This CDR3 is 15 amino acids long. V gave up 7 bases and J gave up 0 bases, with 10 bases separating them. Germline CDR1 is PRHDT and CDR2 is FYEKMQ (reference sequence). In nucleotides, the CDR3 is TGTGCCAGCACCTTTCTCAGCTCTGGGGCCAACGTCCTGACTTTC. Encoded protein: CASTFLSSGANVLTF.

This clonotype came up a few times. V and J are TRBV20-1 and TRBJ1-6; a weak D match, TRBD1 (6 bases). Germline CDR1 is DFQATT and CDR2 is SNEGSKA (reference sequence). Trimming left V 5 bases short and J 7 bases short, with 21 bases between. This CDR3 spans 16 amino acids. DNA for the CDR3: TGCAGTGCTCCCGACCTAGGGGGTCCGTCCAATTCACCCCTCCACTTT. Translating it yields CSAPDLGGPSNSPLHF.

The rearrangement joins TRBV5-1 to TRBJ1-2, with 9 positions matching TRBD1. V dropped 2 bases and J dropped 3; count of bases not matched to a gene: 2. This CDR3 has 14 residues. Looked up from germline, CDR1 is SGHRS and CDR2 is YFSETQ. The DNA for the CDR3 is TGCGCCAGCAGCTTCACAGGGGGCCACTATGGCTACACCTTC. This codes for CASSFTGGHYGYTF. Variable domain in full (rest from reference TRBV5-1 and TRBJ1-2): KAGVTQTPRYLIKTRGQQVTLSCSPISGHRSVSWYQQTPGQGLQFLFEYFSETQRNKGNFPGRFSGRQFSNSRSEMNVSTLELGDSALYLCASSFTGGHYGYTFGSGTRLTVV.

V usage is TRBV20-1 and J usage is TRBJ2-7; D is unresolved. Germline V gene lookup returns CDR1 DFQATT and CDR2 SNEGSKA (reference sequence). The CDR3 is made up of 14 amino acids. Trimming left V 5 bases short and J 0 bases short, with 14 bases between. CDR3 sequence (DNA): TGCAGTGCTGGTATATTTGGGGACTCCTACGAGCAGTACTTC. Translating it yields CSAGIFGDSYEQYF.

J is TRBJ2-7 and V is TRBV20-1; 10 bases map to TRBD1. CDR1 is DFQATT and CDR2 is SNEGSKA in the germline V gene (reference sequence). This CDR3 has 14 amino acids. V was clipped by 3 bases and J by 0 bases; unmatched bases: 2. CDR3 region: CSASRDRGSYEQYF. CDR3 nucleotide sequence: TGCAGTGCTAGTAGGGACAGGGGCTCCTACGAGCAGTACTTC.

This rearrangement joins TRBV4-1 to TRBJ2-3; D gene ambiguous. The germline V gene has CDR1 MGHRA and CDR2 YSYEKL. V lost 1 base, J lost 9 bases, and 14 bases lay in between. This CDR3 is 14 amino acids long. The CDR3 DNA reads TGCGCCAGCAGCCAAGCCCGGGCGTCCGGGACGCAGTATTTT. The encoded protein is CASSQARASGTQYF.

The chain employs TRBV18 and TRBJ1-1, with D possibly TRBD1 on 6 matching bases. V lost 4 bases and J lost 0, with 15 bases in between. The CDR3 length is 16 residues. Germline-derived CDR1 and CDR2 are KGHSH and LQKENI. CDR3 amino acids: CASSLATGSMNTEAFF. The CDR3 bases are TGTGCCAGCTCACTCGCCACAGGGTCCATGAACACTGAAGCTTTCTTT.

J is TRBJ2-3 and V is TRBV20-1; 10 positions match TRBD1. CDR1 is DFQATT and CDR2 is SNEGSKA in the germline V gene (reference sequence). This CDR3 is 15 amino acids long. With 4 bases clipped from V and 6 bases from J, the junction kept 10 bases outside the gene matches. This CDR3 reads CSANVDRGVVDTQYF. In DNA, the CDR3 is TGCAGTGCTAACGTGGACAGGGGGGTAGTGGATACGCAGTATTTT.

The chain joins TRBV9 to TRBJ2-5; 8 nucleotides match TRBD2. Germline values: CDR1 SGDLS, CDR2 YYNGEE. This CDR3 spans 16 amino acids. V shed 7 bases and J 0 bases; nucleotides not matched to a gene: 11. CDR3 DNA sequence: TGTGCCAGCTGCCGGGGGGGGTACCAGTACCAAGAGACCCAGTACTTC. It codes for CASCRGGYQYQETQYF.

The chain links TRBV6-5 to TRBJ2-5; 8 bases align to TRBD2. Germline V lookup: CDR1 MNHEY, CDR2 SVGAGI. Trimming removed 7 bases from V and 2 bases from J; junction bases left unmatched: 9. The CDR3 spans 15 residues. The CDR3 DNA sequence: TGTGCCAGCACCCCAAGGCCTAGCGGGCAAGAGACCCAGTACTTC. Translated, it gives CASTPRPSGQETQYF.

The chain's CDR3 is CASRDRTGSRDNYGYTF. CDR3 bases: TGTGCCAGCAGAGATCGGACAGGAAGTAGAGACAACTATGGCTACACCTTC. The rearrangement links TRBV7-2 to TRBJ1-2, with 7 bases that match TRBD1. V dropped 6 bases and J dropped 2; count of bases not matched to a gene: 15. Germline CDR1 SGHTA, CDR2 FQGNSA. The CDR3 is made up of 17 amino acids.

The table lists this clonotype with a count of one. The J gene is TRBJ2-1, the V gene TRBV6-2 or TRBV6-3; tentative D call: TRBD1 (6 bases). Looked up from germline, CDR1 is MNHEY and CDR2 is SVGEGT. The CDR3 consists of 16 residues. Trimming pared 6 bases from V and 4 bases from J, leaving 19 bases between. CDR3 loop: CASRSSGDMNYNEQFF. The CDR3 DNA follows: TGTGCCAGCAGATCTTCTGGGGACATGAATTACAATGAGCAGTTCTTC.